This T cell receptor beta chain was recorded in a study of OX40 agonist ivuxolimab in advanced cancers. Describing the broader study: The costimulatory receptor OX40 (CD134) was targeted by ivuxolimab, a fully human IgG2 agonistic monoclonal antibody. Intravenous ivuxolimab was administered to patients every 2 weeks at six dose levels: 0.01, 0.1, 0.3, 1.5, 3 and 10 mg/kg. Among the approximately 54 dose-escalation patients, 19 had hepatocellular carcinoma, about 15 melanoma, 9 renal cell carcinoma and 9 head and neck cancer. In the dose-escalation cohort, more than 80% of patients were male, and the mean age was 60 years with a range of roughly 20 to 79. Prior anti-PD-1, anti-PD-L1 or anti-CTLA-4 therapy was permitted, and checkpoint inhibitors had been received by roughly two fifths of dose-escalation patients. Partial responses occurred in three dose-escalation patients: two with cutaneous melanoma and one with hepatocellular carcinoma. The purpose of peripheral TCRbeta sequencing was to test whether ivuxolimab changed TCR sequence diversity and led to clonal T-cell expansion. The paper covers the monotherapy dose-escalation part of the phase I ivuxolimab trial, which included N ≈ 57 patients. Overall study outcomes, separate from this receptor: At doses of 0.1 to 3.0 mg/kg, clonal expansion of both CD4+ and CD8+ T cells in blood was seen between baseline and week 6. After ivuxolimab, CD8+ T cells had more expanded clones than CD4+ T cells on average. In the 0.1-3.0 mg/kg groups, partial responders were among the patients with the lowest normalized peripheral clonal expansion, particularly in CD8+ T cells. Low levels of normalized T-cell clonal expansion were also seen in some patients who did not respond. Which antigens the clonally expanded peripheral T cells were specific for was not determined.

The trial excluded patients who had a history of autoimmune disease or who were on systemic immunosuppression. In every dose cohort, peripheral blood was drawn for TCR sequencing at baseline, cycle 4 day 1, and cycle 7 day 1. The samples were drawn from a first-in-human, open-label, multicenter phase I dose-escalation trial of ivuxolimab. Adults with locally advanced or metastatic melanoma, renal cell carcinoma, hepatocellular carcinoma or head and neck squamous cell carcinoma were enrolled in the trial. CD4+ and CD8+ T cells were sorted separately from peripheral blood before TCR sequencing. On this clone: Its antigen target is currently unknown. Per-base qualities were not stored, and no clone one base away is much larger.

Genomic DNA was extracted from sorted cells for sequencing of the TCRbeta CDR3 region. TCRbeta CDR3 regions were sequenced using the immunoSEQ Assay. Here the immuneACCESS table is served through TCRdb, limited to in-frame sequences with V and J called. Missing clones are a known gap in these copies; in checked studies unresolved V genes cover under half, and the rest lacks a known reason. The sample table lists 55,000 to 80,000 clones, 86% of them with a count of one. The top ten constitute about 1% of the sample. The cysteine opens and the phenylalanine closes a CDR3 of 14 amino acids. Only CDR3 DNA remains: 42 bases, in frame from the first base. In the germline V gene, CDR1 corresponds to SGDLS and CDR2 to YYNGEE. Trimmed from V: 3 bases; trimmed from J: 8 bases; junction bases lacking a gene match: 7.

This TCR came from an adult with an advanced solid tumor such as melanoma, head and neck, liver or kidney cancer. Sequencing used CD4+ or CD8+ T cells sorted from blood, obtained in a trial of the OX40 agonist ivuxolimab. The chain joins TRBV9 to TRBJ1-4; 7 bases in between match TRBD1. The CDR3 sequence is CASSGSGQNEKLFF. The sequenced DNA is TGTGCCAGCAGCGGGTCGGGACAGAACGAAAAACTGTTTTTT.